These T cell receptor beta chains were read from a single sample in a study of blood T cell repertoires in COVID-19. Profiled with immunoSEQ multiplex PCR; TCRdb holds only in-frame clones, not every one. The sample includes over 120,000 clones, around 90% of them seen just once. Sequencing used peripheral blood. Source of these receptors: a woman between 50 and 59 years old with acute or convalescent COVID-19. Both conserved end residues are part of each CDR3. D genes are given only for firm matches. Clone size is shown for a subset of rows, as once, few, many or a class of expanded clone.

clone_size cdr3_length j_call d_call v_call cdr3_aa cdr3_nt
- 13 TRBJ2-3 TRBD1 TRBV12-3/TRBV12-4 CASYRGITDTQYF TGTGCCAGCTACAGGGGGATTACAGATACGCAGTATTTT
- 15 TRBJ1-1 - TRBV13 CASSLGQGGIPEAFF TGTGCCAGCAGCTTAGGCCAGGGAGGAATCCCTGAAGCTTTCTTT
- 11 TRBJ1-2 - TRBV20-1 CSARYRDGYTF TGCAGTGCTCGGTACAGGGATGGCTACACCTTC
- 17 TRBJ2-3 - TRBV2 CASRPPYRMTTTDTQYF TGTGCCAGCAGGCCTCCTTACAGGATGACCACCACAGATACGCAGTATTTT
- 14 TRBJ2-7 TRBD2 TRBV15 CATTRNSGGAGQYF TGTGCCACCACGAGGAATAGCGGGGGGGCCGGGCAGTACTTC
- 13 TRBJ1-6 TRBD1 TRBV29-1 CSVGGRGDSPLHF TGCAGCGTTGGCGGCAGGGGGGATTCACCCCTCCACTTT
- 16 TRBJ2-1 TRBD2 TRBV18 CASSPTSEDRYNEQFF TGTGCCAGCTCTCCGACTAGCGAAGATAGGTACAATGAGCAGTTCTTC
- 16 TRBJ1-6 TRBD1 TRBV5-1 CASSLGLGQGNSPLHF TGCGCCAGCAGCTTGGGTTTGGGACAGGGGAATTCACCCCTCCACTTT
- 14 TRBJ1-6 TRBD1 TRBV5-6 CASRSGTGNSPLHF TGTGCCAGCAGATCCGGGACAGGGAACTCACCCCTCCACTTT
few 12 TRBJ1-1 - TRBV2 CASSRVNTEAFF TGTGCCAGCAGTCGGGTGAACACTGAAGCTTTCTTT
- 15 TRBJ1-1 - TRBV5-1 CASSSWTASNTEAFF TGCGCCAGCAGCTCCTGGACAGCTTCAAACACTGAAGCTTTCTTT
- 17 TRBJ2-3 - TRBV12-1 CASSPLGAGASTDTQYF TGTGCCAGCAGCCCCCTCGGAGCGGGGGCGAGCACAGATACGCAGTATTTT
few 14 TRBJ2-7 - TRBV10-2 CASSERDTRREQYF TGCGCCAGCAGTGAGAGGGACACGAGGCGCGAGCAGTACTTC
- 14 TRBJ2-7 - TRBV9 CASSVSAGNYEQYF TGTGCCAGCAGCGTGTCGGCAGGGAACTACGAGCAGTACTTC
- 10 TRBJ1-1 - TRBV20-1 CSSGISEAFF TGCAGTAGCGGCATTAGTGAAGCTTTCTTT
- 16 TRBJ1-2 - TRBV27 CASSSQPAGDLYGYTF TGTGCCAGCAGTTCCCAGCCGGCAGGGGATCTATATGGCTACACCTTC
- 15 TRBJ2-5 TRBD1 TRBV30 CAWTNKQGWVETQYF TGTGCCTGGACGAACAAACAGGGGTGGGTGGAGACCCAGTACTTC
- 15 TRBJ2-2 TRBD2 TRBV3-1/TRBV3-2 CASSRLAGAPGELFF TGTGCCAGCAGCCGACTAGCGGGAGCTCCCGGGGAGCTGTTTTTT
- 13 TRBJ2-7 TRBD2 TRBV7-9 CASSLGTSGEQYF TGTGCCAGCAGCTTAGGGACTAGCGGGGAGCAGTACTTC
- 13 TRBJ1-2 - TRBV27 CASGRGGSYGYTF TGTGCCAGCGGGCGGGGGGGGAGTTACGGCTACACCTTC
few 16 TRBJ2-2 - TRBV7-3 CASSLRSSFNTGELFF TGTGCCAGCAGCTTGCGGAGTTCTTTTAACACCGGGGAGCTGTTTTTT
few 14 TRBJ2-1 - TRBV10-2 CASSRGIVINEQFF TGCGCCAGCAGCCGGGGGATAGTAATCAATGAGCAGTTCTTC
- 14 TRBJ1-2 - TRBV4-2 CASSQDPRGYGYTF TGTGCCAGCAGCCAAGATCCACGGGGCTATGGCTACACCTTC